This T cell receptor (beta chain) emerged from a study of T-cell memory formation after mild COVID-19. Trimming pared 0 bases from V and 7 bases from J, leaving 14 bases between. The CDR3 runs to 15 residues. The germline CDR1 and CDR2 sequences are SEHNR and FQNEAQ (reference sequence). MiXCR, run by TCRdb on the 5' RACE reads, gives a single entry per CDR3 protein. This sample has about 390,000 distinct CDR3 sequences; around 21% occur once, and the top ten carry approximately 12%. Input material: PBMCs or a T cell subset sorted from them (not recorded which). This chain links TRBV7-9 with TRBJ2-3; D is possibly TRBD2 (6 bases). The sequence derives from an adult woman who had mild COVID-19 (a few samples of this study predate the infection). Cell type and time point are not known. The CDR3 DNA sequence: TGTGCCAGCAGCTTAGCGGGGAGGTTCGTAAATACGCAGTATTTT. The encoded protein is CASSLAGRFVNTQYF.